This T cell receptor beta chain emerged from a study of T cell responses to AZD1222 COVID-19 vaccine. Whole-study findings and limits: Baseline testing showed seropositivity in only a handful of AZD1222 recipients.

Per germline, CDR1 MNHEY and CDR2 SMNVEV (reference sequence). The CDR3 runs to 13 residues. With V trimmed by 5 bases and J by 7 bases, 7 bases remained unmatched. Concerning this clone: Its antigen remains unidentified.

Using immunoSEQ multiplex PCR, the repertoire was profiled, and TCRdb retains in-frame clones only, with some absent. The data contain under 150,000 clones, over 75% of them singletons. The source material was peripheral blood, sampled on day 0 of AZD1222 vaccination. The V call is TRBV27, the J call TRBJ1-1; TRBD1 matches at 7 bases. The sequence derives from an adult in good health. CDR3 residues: CASSPTGTDEAFF. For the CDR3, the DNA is TGTGCCAGCAGTCCAACCGGGACAGATGAAGCTTTCTTT.